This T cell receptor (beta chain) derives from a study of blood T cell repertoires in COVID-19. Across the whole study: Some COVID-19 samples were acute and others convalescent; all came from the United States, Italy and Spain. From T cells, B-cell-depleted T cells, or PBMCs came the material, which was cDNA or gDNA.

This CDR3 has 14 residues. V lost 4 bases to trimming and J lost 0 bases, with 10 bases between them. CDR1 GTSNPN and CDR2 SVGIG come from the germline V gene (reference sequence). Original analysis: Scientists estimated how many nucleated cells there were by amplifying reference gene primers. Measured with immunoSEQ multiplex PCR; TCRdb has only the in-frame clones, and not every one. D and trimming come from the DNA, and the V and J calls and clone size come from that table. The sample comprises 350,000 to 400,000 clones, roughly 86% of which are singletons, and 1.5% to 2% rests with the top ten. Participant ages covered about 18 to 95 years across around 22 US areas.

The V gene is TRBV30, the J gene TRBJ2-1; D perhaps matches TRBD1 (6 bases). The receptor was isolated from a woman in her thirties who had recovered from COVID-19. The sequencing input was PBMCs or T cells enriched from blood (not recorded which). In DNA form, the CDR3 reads TGTGCCTGGACGGCAGGGGACTCCTACAATGAGCAGTTCTTC. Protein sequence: CAWTAGDSYNEQFF.